This T cell receptor (beta chain) was identified during a study of T cell changes during pregnancy in multiple sclerosis (dated by TCRdb to the late 2010s). About the study as a whole: The study examined how the T cell repertoire changed over the course of pregnancy in women with multiple sclerosis.

Library preparation employed the immunoSEQ multiplex PCR assay. The clones in this table, taken by TCRdb from immuneACCESS, are in-frame only. Not every clone is retained; where verified, under half of the shortfall comes from an unresolved V gene, and the cause of the rest is unknown. Recorded for this sample are approximately 88,000 clones; nearly 95% of them occurred a single time. The leading ten clones occupy 1.1% of the sample. Of note for this clone: No antigen is known for it. No much larger clone is present one base from it, and per-base qualities are unavailable.

CDR1 is given as SGHDT and CDR2 as YYEEEE, both from the germline V gene. Counted from cysteine to phenylalanine, this CDR3 has 15 amino acids. Solely the CDR3 DNA is kept, with 45 bases framed from the first base. V is cut back by 4 bases and J by 5 bases, with 4 bases in the junction unmatched. The receptor was isolated from a female donor with multiple sclerosis, enrolled in a pregnancy study. Rearrangement joined TRBV5-6 to TRBJ2-2; 11 bases in the middle match TRBD2. Source: peripheral blood, taken in the second trimester of pregnancy. Here is the DNA: TGTGCCAGCAGCCTAGCGGGAGGAAGAACCGGGGAGCTGTTTTTT. This yields the protein CASSLAGGRTGELFF.